The clone carrying this T cell receptor beta chain came up many times. Its antigen is undetermined. No DNA is shown, since the ends of the CDR3 on it are uncertain; the CDR3 is the one TCRdb lists. The CDR3 is made up of 20 amino acids, end residues included. This entry is derived from a study of T cells in Graves' hyperthyroidism and ophthalmopathy. RNA transcripts provided the source from which TCR beta CDR3 regions were amplified. HTBI primers were used for first-round RT-PCR of the TCR CDR3. TCRdb fed the multiplex PCR reads into MiXCR, producing one record per CDR3 protein. Among a few hundred thousand distinct CDR3 sequences listed, 13% to 15% were seen once. Findings and limits, study-wide: The model identified upcoming ophthalmopathy a median approximately 6.4 months ahead of onset.

The V and J genes are TRBV12-3 or TRBV12-4 and TRBJ1-5; TRBD1 was called by the table and not checked on the DNA. Sequenced sample: blood. The TCR sequence derives from a woman in her sixties with Graves' ophthalmopathy. CDR3 in amino acids: CASSSSSPTGGGHSNQPQHF.